A selection of T cell receptor beta chains follows, all from one sample in a study of blood T cell repertoires in COVID-19. Assay used: immunoSEQ multiplex PCR; TCRdb lists only in-frame clones, some missing. The table includes some 100,000 clones, 70% to 90% detected once. The sequencing sample was made of peripheral blood. The receptors stem from a man aged 45-65 years with active or convalescent COVID-19. The CDR3 runs from the conserved cysteine through the conserved F or W. D genes are given only for firm matches. The size field is filled for only some rows; it gives once, few, many or a size class.

>TRBV30|once|.|TRBJ2-2
TGTGCCTGGACCTGGGAGACCGGGGAGCTGTTTTTT
CAWTWETGELFF
>TRBV10-3|.|.|TRBJ1-2
TGTGCCATCAGTGGAGTGGGCCCGGGGGGGAACTATGGCTACACCTTC
CAISGVGPGGNYGYTF
>TRBV7-9|.|TRBD2|TRBJ2-3
TGTGCCAGCAGCTCGGGACTACGCACAGATACGCAGTATTTT
CASSSGLRTDTQYF
>TRBV6-5|.|.|TRBJ1-2
TGTGCCAGCAATTATTACAGATCTGATGGCTACACCTTC
CASNYYRSDGYTF
>TRBV24-1|.|TRBD2|TRBJ2-5
TGTGCCACCAGTGACCCTATAGCGGGTAATCAAGAGACCCAGTACTTC
CATSDPIAGNQETQYF
>TRBV5-4|once|TRBD1|TRBJ2-3
TGTGCCAGCAGCTCAATGTCATTATTGGGACAGGGGGAAGATACGCAGTATTTT
CASSSMSLLGQGEDTQYF
>TRBV6-1|.|TRBD1|TRBJ1-2
TGTGCCAGCAGTGAAGGACAGGGGGCCGGCTATGGCTACACCTTC
CASSEGQGAGYGYTF
>TRBV19|.|TRBD1|TRBJ1-2
TGTGCCAGTGTACAGGGGGGCGCCGACTATGGCTACACCTTC
CASVQGGADYGYTF
>TRBV10-3|.|TRBD1|TRBJ1-5
TGTGCCATCAGTGAGTCGGACAGGGGACAGCCCCAGCATTTT
CAISESDRGQPQHF
>TRBV7-9|.|.|TRBJ1-5
TGTGCCAGCAGCCCCCGGGGGGATGGCAATCAGCCCCAGCATTTT
CASSPRGDGNQPQHF
>TRBV6-1|.|.|TRBJ1-5
TGTGCCAGCAGTGGCGGGCCAGGGGAAAGCAATCAGCCCCAGCATTTT
CASSGGPGESNQPQHF
>TRBV5-1|few|TRBD1|TRBJ2-3
TGCGCCAGCAGCCCCGACAGGGTTTACGATACGCAGTATTTT
CASSPDRVYDTQYF
>TRBV5-4|.|TRBD2|TRBJ2-3
TGTGCCAGCAGCTTTCGGACTAGTCTCACAGATACGCAGTATTTT
CASSFRTSLTDTQYF
>TRBV18|once|TRBD1|TRBJ2-7
TGTGCCAGCTCACCACCGATAGGGACAGGGGTGGGCGAGCAGTACTTC
CASSPPIGTGVGEQYF
>TRBV4-2|.|TRBD2|TRBJ2-7
TGTGCCAGCAGCCTCTCCCCCGGGACTAGCAGCGAGCAGTACTTC
CASSLSPGTSSEQYF
>TRBV5-1|.|TRBD1|TRBJ2-2
TGCGCCAGCAACACCGGGACAGGGAACACCGGGGAGCTGTTTTTT
CASNTGTGNTGELFF
>TRBV2|.|TRBD2|TRBJ2-1
TGTGCCAGCCGGGGCGGGAGGGTCGCCTACAATGAGCAGTTCTTC
CASRGGRVAYNEQFF
>TRBV5-6|.|.|TRBJ1-2
TGTGCCAGCAGCTTGGTAGGGGATGATTTTTATGGCTACACCTTC
CASSLVGDDFYGYTF
>TRBV3-1/TRBV3-2|few|TRBD1|TRBJ2-1
TGTGCCAGCAGCCAAGATCTAGGGACAGGGGGCAATGAGCAGTTCTTC
CASSQDLGTGGNEQFF
>TRBV6-5|.|.|TRBJ1-5
TGTGCCAGCAGTTACTCATGGACAGGCAATCAGCCCCAGCATTTT
CASSYSWTGNQPQHF
>TRBV11-2|few|.|TRBJ2-3
TGTGCCAGCAGCTTAGCGGGGGTGGGCACAGATACGCAGTATTTT
CASSLAGVGTDTQYF
>TRBV12-5|.|TRBD2|TRBJ2-5
TGTGCTAGTGGTTCTCGACCGGGACTAGCTGTCCTGAGTGGGCAGAAGTACCAAGAGACCCAGTACTTC
CASGSRPGLAVLSGQKYQETQYF
>TRBV3-1/TRBV3-2|once|TRBD2|TRBJ2-1
TGTGCCAGCAGTCTAGCGGGAGTCAATGAGCAGTTCTTC
CASSLAGVNEQFF
>TRBV9|.|TRBD2|TRBJ2-7
TGTGCCAGCAGCGTAGCGGGAGGGCCTTACGAGCAGTACTTC
CASSVAGGPYEQYF
>TRBV27|.|TRBD2|TRBJ2-7
TGTGCCAGCAGTCCATTCCCGGGGACTAGCGGCTCTGGCTACGAGCAGTACTTC
CASSPFPGTSGSGYEQYF
>TRBV27|once|TRBD1|TRBJ2-7
TGTGCCAGCAGTACATGGACAGGGGGCAACTACGAGCAGTACTTC
CASSTWTGGNYEQYF
>TRBV5-1|few|TRBD1|TRBJ1-1
TGCGCCAGCAGCGACGGACAGGGTCTCGTATCGGAAGCTTTCTTT
CASSDGQGLVSEAFF